What follows is one T cell receptor beta chain and its context. The data were taken from a study of graft-versus-host responses after intestinal transplantation. Here immunoSEQ multiplex PCR was the method, and the copy in TCRdb shows in-frame clones only, minus some. Of fewer than 20,000 clones listed, around three quarters were seen once; the top ten hold around 7.8%. Processed graft tissue released its intraepithelial and lamina propria lymphocytes. The material sequenced was ileum tissue, taken about 430 days after intestinal transplant. The receptor comes from a human patient who received an intestinal transplant, so some T cells may come from the graft donor.

The CDR3 loop reads CAGSGGPQETQYF. The CDR3 coding sequence is TGTGCCGGGAGCGGGGGACCTCAAGAGACCCAGTACTTC. The chain carries TRBV7-6 and TRBJ2-5; 8 bases align to TRBD2. J was trimmed by 2 bases and V by 11 bases; bases with no gene match: 7. This CDR3 contains 13 residues. Germline V gives CDR1 SGHVS, CDR2 FNYEAQ.